A single sample is the source of the 31 T cell receptor beta chains below, sequenced in a study of T cell changes during pregnancy in multiple sclerosis. TCRdb's copy holds only in-frame clones and misses some; the assay was immunoSEQ multiplex PCR. There are tens of thousands of clones in the sample; roughly 87% occur only once, and about 8.4% lies in the top ten. Sequences were derived from CD8+ T cells from peripheral blood mononuclear cells, sampled after pregnancy. The source is a female donor with multiple sclerosis, enrolled in a pregnancy study.

The chain combines TRBV2 with TRBJ2-7, with D possibly matching TRBD2 (6 bases). Trimming stripped 8 bases from V and 3 bases from J, with 17 bases between. Germline CDR1 is SNHLY and CDR2 is FYNNEI. This CDR3 is built from 14 residues. CDR3 in amino acids: CASYSGTQNYEQYF. The CDR3 nucleotides read TGTGCCAGCTACTCCGGGACTCAAAACTACGAGCAGTACTTC.

This clone appeared many times. This rearrangement joins TRBV27 to TRBJ1-1, with TRBD1 identical over 8 bases. The CDR3 has 15 residues. Germline CDR1 reads MNHEY; CDR2 reads SMNVEV (reference sequence). V gave up 2 bases and J gave up 4 bases; unmatched junction bases: 6. CDR3 sequence reads: CASSLTGGYTTEAFF. CDR3 coding DNA: TGTGCCAGCAGTTTAACAGGGGGGTATACCACTGAAGCTTTCTTT.

This clone was detected only a few times. The gene calls are TRBV27 and TRBJ2-7, with 10 bases that match TRBD2. J was trimmed by 0 bases and V by 6 bases; bases with no gene match: 20. The CDR3 extends over 20 amino acids. The germline gives CDR1 MNHEY, CDR2 SMNVEV (reference sequence). CDR3 sequence (DNA): TGTGCCAGCAGACGAAGTCCTCCAAGAGCAGCTAGCGGGAGCTCCTACGAGCAGTACTTC. This codes for CASRRSPPRAASGSSYEQYF.

This clone turned up a few times. The chain employs TRBV30 and TRBJ1-4; D possibly corresponds to TRBD1 (5 bases). Trimming cost V 2 bases and J 4 bases, with 14 bases left between them. Germline CDR1 reads GTSNPN; CDR2 reads SVGIG (reference sequence). This CDR3 is 15 amino acids long. CDR3 bases: TGTGCCTGGAGTCATGGCCAGGGCGGTAATGAAAAACTGTTTTTT. The encoded protein is CAWSHGQGGNEKLFF.

This chain connects TRBV7-6 to TRBJ2-7, with TRBD1 identical over 9 bases. The CDR3 is 13 residues long. Germline V gives CDR1 SGHVS, CDR2 FNYEAQ. Trimming cost V 1 base and J 7 bases; bases outside gene matches: 2. The CDR3, as DNA: TGTGCCAGCAGCTTAGACAGGGGGCAGGAGCAGTACTTC. It translates to CASSLDRGQEQYF.

V is TRBV2 and J is TRBJ2-5; 9 positions match TRBD1. The germline gives CDR1 SNHLY, CDR2 FYNNEI. V lost 1 base and J lost 0; bases outside the gene matches: 9. CDR3 length equals 18 residues. The CDR3 DNA reads TGTGCCAGCAGTGAAGGGACAGGGGCGTTAAGTTACCAAGAGACCCAGTACTTC. Its translation: CASSEGTGALSYQETQYF.

This chain uses TRBV14 with TRBJ2-5; TRBD1 aligns across 9 bases. Germline V lookup: CDR1 SGHDN, CDR2 FVKESK. The CDR3 is 16 residues long. Trimming cost V 5 bases and J 3 bases; bases outside gene matches: 10. DNA of the CDR3: TGTGCCAGCAGCTCATATGGGACAGGGAGGGAAGAGACCCAGTACTTC. Translating it yields CASSSYGTGREETQYF.

The chain joins TRBV27 to TRBJ2-1, with TRBD2 matching 11 bases. The length of the CDR3 is 16 residues. Germline V gives CDR1 MNHEY, CDR2 SMNVEV (reference sequence). Losses at the gene ends were 5 bases for V and 9 bases for J; bases not matched to a gene: 12. The CDR3 is CASSTGTSGSFSEQFF. CDR3 nucleotides: TGTGCCAGCAGTACGGGTACTAGCGGGAGTTTTAGTGAGCAGTTCTTC.

The V and J genes are TRBV6-1 and TRBJ2-7; possible D gene TRBD1, 6 bases. The CDR3 has 16 amino acids. Looked up from germline, CDR1 is MNHNS and CDR2 is SASEGT. The V and J ends lost 2 bases and 3 bases respectively, with 17 bases between them. The chain's CDR3 is CASSERGQKLVYEQYF. The CDR3 DNA reads TGTGCCAGCAGTGAAAGAGGACAGAAACTTGTCTACGAGCAGTACTTC.

The chain carries TRBV30 and TRBJ2-7, with a weak D call TRBD2 (6 bases). V gave up 4 bases and J gave up 0 bases, with 10 bases separating them. This CDR3 spans 13 amino acids. Germline CDR1 and CDR2: GTSNPN and SVGIG (reference sequence). The CDR3 coding sequence is TGTGCCTGGATAGCGGCGAGCTCCTACGAGCAGTACTTC. This gives the protein CAWIAASSYEQYF.

The chain couples TRBV6-5 to TRBJ2-1; no firm D call. This CDR3 contains 12 residues. Trimming removed 1 base at V and 7 bases at J, with 5 bases between. Germline lookup yields CDR1 MNHEY and CDR2 SVGAGI. The DNA of the CDR3 is TGTGCCAGCAGTTACTTCCCAAATGAGCAGTTCTTC. This sequence encodes CASSYFPNEQFF.

This chain joins TRBV29-1 and TRBJ1-2, with D tentatively TRBD1 (5 bases). Trimming cost V 2 bases and J 3 bases, with 10 bases left between them. Germline loops: CDR1 SQVTM, CDR2 ANQGSEA. The CDR3 is made up of 13 amino acids. CDR3 bases: TGCAGCGTTGAACCAGGGTGGGACTATGGCTACACCTTC. Translating gives CSVEPGWDYGYTF.

The genes are TRBV9 and TRBJ2-4, with 14 bases that match TRBD2. Germline CDR1 and CDR2: SGDLS and YYNGEE. The CDR3 totals 19 residues. The V and J ends lost 4 bases and 1 base, in that order; junction bases with no gene match: 10. This chain's CDR3 is CASSPRLAGGPSAKNIQYF. The CDR3 nucleotides are TGTGCCAGCAGCCCCCGACTAGCGGGAGGGCCGTCGGCCAAAAACATTCAGTACTTC.

The genes are TRBV7-6 and TRBJ2-1; D possibly corresponds to TRBD2 (6 bases). The CDR3 is 14 amino acids. The germline V gene encodes CDR1 SGHVS and CDR2 FNYEAQ. Trimming took 0 bases from V and 4 from J, leaving 7 bases between them. For the CDR3, the DNA is TGTGCCAGCAGCTTAGCGGGGAGGTACAATGAGCAGTTCTTC. Protein: CASSLAGRYNEQFF. The full variable domain, with the rest looked up from reference TRBV7-6 and TRBJ2-1, is GAGVSQSPRYKVTKRGQDVALRCDPISGHVSLYWYRQALGQGPEFLTYFNYEAQQDKSGLPNDRFSAERPEGSISTLTIQRTEQRDSAMYRCASSLAGRYNEQFFGPGTRLTVL.

The V and J genes are TRBV4-1 and TRBJ2-7; 8 bases map to TRBD2. This CDR3 region has 15 residues. V dropped 1 base and J dropped 2; count of bases not matched to a gene: 4. Germline V gene data show CDR1 as MGHRA and CDR2 as YSYEKL. The CDR3 region is CASSQAAGVPYEQYF. The CDR3 bases are TGCGCCAGCAGCCAAGCAGCGGGAGTTCCCTACGAGCAGTACTTC.

This clone has just one count. CDR3 region: CASSLFLGLADEQFF. CDR3 nucleotide sequence: TGTGCCAGCAGCTTATTCCTCGGTCTAGCGGATGAGCAGTTCTTC. This chain uses TRBV7-9 with TRBJ2-1, with 7 bases fitting TRBD2. The CDR3 is 15 amino acids. Losses at the gene ends were 2 bases for V and 8 bases for J; bases not matched to a gene: 9. Germline CDR1 reads SEHNR; CDR2 reads FQNEAQ (reference sequence).

Regarding this clone: Germline is not matched at one junction end, which may reflect a read error. V is TRBV7-7 and J is TRBJ2-5, with TRBD2 as a possible D gene (5 bases). CDR3 size: 12 residues. Looked up from germline, CDR1 is SSHAT and CDR2 is FNYEAQ (reference sequence). CDR3 sequence: CASSGLGETQYF. In DNA form, the CDR3 reads TGTGCTAGCAGCGGCCTAGGAGAGACCCAGTACTTC.

The V gene is TRBV7-6, the J gene TRBJ1-2; D is possibly TRBD1 (5 bases). Trimming removed 3 bases from V and 7 bases from J, with 12 bases in between. The CDR3 totals 13 residues. Germline V gives CDR1 SGHVS, CDR2 FNYEAQ. This chain's CDR3 is CASSFGQGGGYTF. The CDR3 DNA reads as TGTGCCAGCAGCTTTGGGCAGGGAGGTGGCTACACCTTC. Supplemented by reference TRBV7-6 and TRBJ1-2, the full variable domain reads GAGVSQSPRYKVTKRGQDVALRCDPISGHVSLYWYRQALGQGPEFLTYFNYEAQQDKSGLPNDRFSAERPEGSISTLTIQRTEQRDSAMYRCASSFGQGGGYTFGSGTRLTVV.

This chain uses TRBV6-1 with TRBJ2-7; D may be TRBD2 (6 bases). There are 14 residues in the CDR3. In germline, CDR1 is MNHNS, CDR2 SASEGT. Trimming left V 7 bases short and J 0 bases short, with 13 bases between. The CDR3 reads CASINLAISYEQYF. The CDR3 bases are TGTGCCAGCATCAACCTAGCGATCTCCTACGAGCAGTACTTC.

The chain joins TRBV5-1 to TRBJ2-1; a possible D gene is TRBD1 (6 bases). Trimming cost V 0 bases and J 2 bases, with 9 bases left between them. The CDR3 runs to 15 residues. Germline-derived CDR1 and CDR2 are SGHRS and YFSETQ. The CDR3 nucleotides are TGCGCCAGCAGCTTGGAAAGGGGGACCTACAATGAGCAGTTCTTC. Its protein product is CASSLERGTYNEQFF.

This clone was recorded once. This chain connects TRBV6-6 to TRBJ2-2; the match to TRBD2 covers 8 bases. The V and J ends lost 4 bases and 6 bases, in that order; junction bases with no gene match: 7. The CDR3 runs to 15 residues. Germline loops: CDR1 MNHNY, CDR2 SVGAGI (reference sequence). The CDR3 loop reads CASSLREASSGELFF. For the CDR3, the DNA is TGTGCCAGCAGTTTGCGGGAGGCCTCCTCCGGGGAGCTGTTTTTT.

A single count supports this clone. The V and J genes are TRBV9 and TRBJ2-1; D gene uncertain. Germline CDR1 reads SGDLS; CDR2 reads YYNGEE. The CDR3 covers 11 residues. The V end lost 0 bases, the J end lost 14 bases, and 9 bases lay between the germline ends. The CDR3 DNA is TGTGCCAGCAGCGTAGACTCCCCTAAGTTCTTC. Its protein is CASSVDSPKFF.

The chain couples TRBV7-2 to TRBJ2-7; tentatively, D is TRBD2 (5 bases). V was clipped by 5 bases and J by 2 bases, with 16 bases between them. Germline V gene data show CDR1 as SGHTA and CDR2 as FQGNSA. The CDR3 runs 15 residues. This CDR3 reads CASSHQTTPAYEQYF. The CDR3 DNA is TGTGCCAGCAGCCATCAGACTACCCCTGCCTACGAGCAGTACTTC.

V usage is TRBV29-1 and J usage is TRBJ2-7; TRBD1 matches 8 bases. From germline, CDR1 is SQVTM and CDR2 ANQGSEA. CDR3 length equals 15 residues. V trimming: 6 bases; J trimming: 3 bases; junction bases outside the gene matches: 13. This CDR3 is CSVKVDRVVGYEQYF. The CDR3 nucleotides read TGCAGCGTCAAAGTGGACAGGGTGGTAGGCTACGAGCAGTACTTC.

The chain links TRBV19 to TRBJ1-4; TRBD1 matches at 8 bases. Trimming removed 4 bases from V and 2 bases from J; junction bases left unmatched: 3. The CDR3 runs 15 residues. The germline V gene encodes CDR1 LNHDA and CDR2 SQIVND (reference sequence). CDR3: CASSTTGATNEKLFF. CDR3 in DNA: TGTGCCAGTAGTACGACAGGGGCGACTAATGAAAAACTGTTTTTT.

The V gene is TRBV27, the J gene TRBJ2-7; D gene ambiguous. CDR3 length: 13 amino acids. Germline V gene data show CDR1 as MNHEY and CDR2 as SMNVEV (reference sequence). Deletions cut 3 bases from V and 9 bases from J, with 15 bases between. In DNA form, the CDR3 reads TGTGCCAGCAGTTTCATCCCACAGAACGCGCAGTACTTC. This sequence encodes CASSFIPQNAQYF.

This clone was observed once. The chain joins TRBV2 to TRBJ2-7, with a weak D call TRBD2 (6 bases). Germline V gene sequence: CDR1 SNHLY, CDR2 FYNNEI. The CDR3 totals 16 residues. V was trimmed by 4 bases and J by 0 bases, leaving 16 bases between them. This chain's CDR3 is CASSASPEGSSYEQYF. CDR3 nucleotides: TGTGCCAGCAGTGCTTCCCCGGAGGGGAGCTCCTACGAGCAGTACTTC.

This chain joins TRBV11-2 and TRBJ1-1, with D perhaps TRBD1 (6 bases). CDR1 SGHAT and CDR2 FQNNGV come from the germline V gene. Trimming stripped 2 bases from V and 3 bases from J, with 22 bases between. The CDR3 sequence is 18 residues long. DNA for the CDR3: TGTGCCAGCAGCTTAACAGCCAGTCGGGGCAGGGGATACACTGAAGCTTTCTTT. Translated, it gives CASSLTASRGRGYTEAFF.

This rearrangement joins TRBV25-1 to TRBJ1-6; the match to TRBD1 covers 10 bases. CDR3 length: 15 amino acids. Germline V gene sequence: CDR1 MGHDK, CDR2 SYGVNS. With 1 base clipped from V and 8 bases from J, the junction kept 2 bases outside the gene matches. DNA of the CDR3: TGTGCCAGCAGTGAATTGGACAGGGGGGATTCACCCCTCCACTTT. This gives the protein CASSELDRGDSPLHF.

V usage is TRBV4-1 and J usage is TRBJ2-5; 11 bases match TRBD2. Germline V gene sequence: CDR1 MGHRA, CDR2 YSYEKL. Trimming cost V 0 bases and J 5 bases; bases outside gene matches: 5. CDR3 length: 16 amino acids. The CDR3 sequence: CASSQESGTSGETQYF. The CDR3 DNA reads as TGCGCCAGCAGCCAAGAGTCGGGGACTAGCGGCGAGACCCAGTACTTC.

V gene TRBV20-1 combines with J gene TRBJ2-1; D is uncertain. Trimming left V 5 bases short and J 8 bases short, with 10 bases between. The CDR3 contains 11 residues. CDR1 and CDR2 (germline): DFQATT, SNEGSKA (reference sequence). CDR3 coding DNA: TGCAGTGCTTCCGACTTGGATGAGCAGTTCTTC. It codes for CSASDLDEQFF.